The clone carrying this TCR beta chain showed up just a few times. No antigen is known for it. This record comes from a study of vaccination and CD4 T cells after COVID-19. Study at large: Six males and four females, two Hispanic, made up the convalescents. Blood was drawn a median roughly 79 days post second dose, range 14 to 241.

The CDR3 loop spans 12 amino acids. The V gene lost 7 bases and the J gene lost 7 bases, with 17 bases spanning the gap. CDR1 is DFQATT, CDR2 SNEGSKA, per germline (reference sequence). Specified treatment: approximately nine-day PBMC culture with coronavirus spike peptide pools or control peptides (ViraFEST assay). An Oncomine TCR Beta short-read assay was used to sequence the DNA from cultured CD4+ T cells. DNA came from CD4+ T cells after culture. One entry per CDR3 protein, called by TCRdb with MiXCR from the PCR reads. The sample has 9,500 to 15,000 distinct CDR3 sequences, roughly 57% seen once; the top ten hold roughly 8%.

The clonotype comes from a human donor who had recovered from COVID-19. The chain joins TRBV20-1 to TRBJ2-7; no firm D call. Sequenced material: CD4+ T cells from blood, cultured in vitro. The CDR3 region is CSGRPSFDEQYF. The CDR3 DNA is TGCAGTGGCAGACCTAGTTTCGATGAGCAGTACTTC.